This is a list of T cell receptor beta chains from one sample in a study of blood T cells in healthy people across ages. TCRdb used MiXCR to reprocess the 5' RACE reads, holding one entry per CDR3 protein. The repertoire holds 630,000 or so distinct CDR3 sequences, with approximately 29% as singletons. Sequencing was performed on blood. These receptors came from a woman at least 80 years old in good health. Both conserved end residues are part of each CDR3. D genes are given only for firm matches. Clone size is shown for a subset of rows, as once, few, many or a class of expanded clone.

j_call clone_size d_call v_call cdr3_aa cdr3_nt
TRBJ2-1 NA NA TRBV12-3/TRBV12-4 CASGGSSYNDQFF TGTGCCAGCGGGGGGAGCTCCTACAATGACCAGTTCTTC
TRBJ1-5 many TRBD1 TRBV12-3/TRBV12-4 CASSSGQSLNQPQHF TGTGCCAGCAGTTCGGGACAGTCCCTGAATCAGCCCCAGCATTTT
TRBJ1-5 once NA TRBV20-1 CSASGVPDQPQHF TGCAGTGCTTCCGGGGTCCCTGATCAGCCCCAGCATTTT
TRBJ2-1 NA NA TRBV10-3 CAISESTDNEQFF TGTGCCATCAGTGAGTCTACGGACAATGAGCAGTTCTTC
TRBJ2-7 NA NA TRBV28 CASSLGQNTYEQYF TGCGCCAGCAGTTTAGGGCAGAATACCTACGAGCAGTACTTC
TRBJ1-1 NA NA TRBV2 CASTRRQMNTEAFF TGTGCCAGCACCAGACGGCAGATGAACACTGAAGCTTTCTTT
TRBJ1-2 many NA TRBV5-1 CASSLEGWGYTF TGCGCCAGCAGCTTGGAAGGGTGGGGCTACACCTTC
TRBJ2-4 NA NA TRBV10-3 CAIRNRDADIQYF TGTGCCATCAGGAACAGGGATGCGGACATTCAGTACTTC
TRBJ2-7 many NA TRBV6-2/TRBV6-3 CASSFYPGRDRSYEQYF TGTGCCAGCAGTTTCTACCCAGGACGGGACCGCTCCTACGAGCAGTACTTC
TRBJ2-5 few NA TRBV18 CASSPPSIRETQYF TGTGCCAGCTCACCACCCAGCATAAGAGAGACCCAGTACTTC
TRBJ2-7 many NA TRBV6-5 CASSSLGRSYEQYF TGTGCCAGCAGTTCGTTGGGGCGCTCTTACGAGCAGTACTTC
TRBJ2-7 many TRBD1 TRBV6-1 CASSITGGYEQYF TGTGCCAGCAGTATTACAGGGGGCTACGAGCAGTACTTC
TRBJ1-1 once NA TRBV7-2 CASSFRTANSEAFF TGTGCCAGCAGCTTTCGGACAGCCAACTCTGAAGCTTTCTTT
TRBJ2-1 once TRBD1 TRBV30 CAWSPRTGADEQFF TGTGCCTGGAGTCCCCGGACAGGGGCGGATGAGCAGTTCTTC
TRBJ2-1 many TRBD2 TRBV7-2 CASSLATGRVFSQPTYNEQFF TGTGCCAGCAGCTTAGCGACTGGGAGGGTTTTTTCTCAACCCACCTACAATGAGCAGTTCTTC
TRBJ1-6 few TRBD1 TRBV7-2 CASNARGDYNSPLHF TGTGCCAGCAACGCCAGGGGGGACTATAATTCACCCCTCCACTTT
TRBJ2-7 NA NA TRBV7-2 CASSQTAWGLPYEQYF TGTGCCAGCAGCCAGACCGCCTGGGGACTTCCCTACGAGCAGTACTTC
TRBJ2-5 few TRBD1 TRBV19 CASSIKGTGTETQYF TGTGCCAGTAGTATAAAAGGGACAGGGACAGAGACCCAGTACTTC
TRBJ1-2 many NA TRBV6-2/TRBV6-3 CASSLTGTYYGYTF TGTGCCAGCAGTTTGACAGGCACCTACTATGGCTACACCTTC
TRBJ2-1 many TRBD1 TRBV5-1 CASSPRQGAGYNEQFF TGCGCCAGCAGCCCGAGACAGGGGGCAGGCTACAATGAGCAGTTCTTC
TRBJ1-2 many NA TRBV7-9 CASSSQNHPLRGQNYGYTF TGTGCCAGCAGCTCCCAAAACCACCCCCTTCGAGGACAGAACTATGGCTACACCTTC
TRBJ2-6 few TRBD1 TRBV20-1 CSARTGSSSGANVRNF TGCAGTGCCCGGACAGGGTCCTCCTCTGGGGCCAACGTCCGGAATTTC
TRBJ1-1 few NA TRBV7-9 CASSLARTNTEAFF TGTGCCAGCAGCTTAGCACGGACCAACACTGAAGCTTTCTTT
TRBJ2-1 NA NA TRBV10-3 CAISGSPNNEQFF TGTGCCATCAGTGGTTCCCCAAACAATGAGCAGTTCTTC
TRBJ1-4 once NA TRBV12-3/TRBV12-4 CASSKLGPNEKLVF TGTGCCAGCAGTAAACTGGGACCTAATGAAAAACTGGTTTTT
TRBJ2-5 many NA TRBV6-5 CASSYAPGTQYF TGTGCCAGCAGTTATGCCCCAGGGACCCAGTACTTC
TRBJ2-7 NA NA TRBV11-2 CASSPRGGVGAYEQYF TGTGCCAGCAGCCCAAGGGGAGGAGTTGGAGCCTACGAGCAGTACTTC
TRBJ2-7 NA NA TRBV5-1 CASSLGPYYEQYF TGCGCCAGCAGCTTGGGACCGTACTACGAGCAGTACTTC
TRBJ1-1 NA TRBD1 TRBV6-2/TRBV6-3 CASSPRGLGGTEAFF TGTGCCAGCAGTCCCAGGGGGCTAGGGGGCACTGAAGCTTTCTTT
TRBJ1-6 few TRBD1 TRBV6-5 CASRGTGGRSPLHF TGTGCCAGCAGGGGGACAGGGGGCAGATCACCCCTCCACTTT
TRBJ1-2 many TRBD1 TRBV10-3 CAISKRPGQAYGYTF TGTGCCATCAGCAAAAGACCGGGACAGGCATATGGCTACACCTTC
TRBJ1-1 NA NA TRBV12-3/TRBV12-4 CASSSRLWITGVNTEAFF TGTGCCAGCAGTTCCCGGTTATGGATTACCGGGGTGAACACTGAAGCTTTCTTT
TRBJ1-1 NA TRBD1 TRBV2 CASRRTGTSVTEAFF TGTGCCAGCAGGAGGACAGGGACCTCTGTCACTGAAGCTTTCTTT
TRBJ2-7 NA NA TRBV7-8 CASSLGRVGGTYEQYF TGTGCCAGCAGCCTAGGCCGCGTGGGCGGGACCTACGAGCAGTACTTC
TRBJ2-7 many TRBD2 TRBV12-3/TRBV12-4 CASSLYGGGTYEQYF TGTGCCAGCAGTTTGTACGGCGGGGGTACCTACGAGCAGTACTTC
TRBJ1-1 many NA TRBV5-1 CASSQIGGNTEAFF TGCGCCAGCAGCCAGATCGGGGGGAACACTGAAGCTTTCTTT
TRBJ2-1 NA NA TRBV7-3 CASSLSPGSNEQFF TGTGCCAGCAGCTTAAGTCCAGGATCGAATGAGCAGTTCTTC
TRBJ2-3 NA NA TRBV6-2/TRBV6-3 CASSYDTAGSNFDTQYF TGTGCCAGCAGTTACGATACGGCGGGATCAAACTTCGATACGCAGTATTTT
TRBJ2-4 NA TRBD1 TRBV15 CATSRGSQGKNIQYF TGTGCCACCAGCAGAGGCTCACAGGGGAAAAACATTCAGTACTTC
TRBJ2-7 few TRBD1 TRBV3-1 CASSSGTGGYNEQYF TGTGCCAGCAGTTCCGGGACAGGGGGCTACAATGAGCAGTACTTC
TRBJ2-5 many NA TRBV3-1 CASSQASQTQYF TGTGCCAGCAGCCAAGCGAGTCAGACCCAGTACTTC
TRBJ2-7 many TRBD1 TRBV27 CASSLGQDRSYEQYF TGTGCCAGCAGCTTAGGACAGGACCGCTCCTACGAGCAGTACTTC
TRBJ2-7 NA NA TRBV7-9 CASSPGRTSSYEQYF TGTGCCAGCAGCCCTGGAAGAACTTCCTCCTACGAGCAGTACTTC
TRBJ2-7 many NA TRBV10-3 CAISEYREQYF TGTGCCATCAGTGAGTACCGGGAGCAGTACTTC
TRBJ1-1 many TRBD1 TRBV9 CASSPEDRRNTEAFF TGTGCCAGCAGCCCTGAGGACAGGAGAAACACTGAAGCTTTCTTT
TRBJ1-2 many TRBD1 TRBV4-1 CASSQAGTGGDYGYTF TGCGCCAGCAGCCAAGCCGGGACAGGGGGCGACTATGGCTACACCTTC
TRBJ2-3 many NA TRBV28 CASSFGGGRRTDTQYF TGTGCCAGCAGTTTTGGAGGAGGTAGGCGCACAGATACGCAGTATTTT
TRBJ2-3 many NA TRBV24-1 CATSDLQRGDTQYF TGTGCCACCAGTGATTTGCAAAGGGGAGATACGCAGTATTTT
TRBJ2-7 many NA TRBV25-1 CASSEFKNSEQYF TGTGCCAGCAGTGAATTCAAAAACAGCGAGCAGTACTTC
TRBJ2-5 NA NA TRBV5-1 CASSPGQLHWETQYF TGCGCCAGCAGCCCTGGACAGTTACATTGGGAGACCCAGTACTTC
TRBJ2-2 NA NA TRBV20-1 CSARRATQNTGELFF TGCAGTGCTAGACGGGCGACTCAGAACACCGGGGAGCTGTTTTTT
TRBJ1-5 NA NA TRBV12-3/TRBV12-4 CTSSFGGQPQHF TGTACCAGCAGTTTTGGAGGTCAGCCCCAGCATTTT
TRBJ2-5 NA TRBD1 TRBV24-1 CATSEPGQAETQYF TGTGCCACCAGTGAACCGGGACAGGCGGAGACCCAGTACTTC
TRBJ1-2 many NA TRBV7-2 CASSPLSRSFGGYTF TGTGCCAGCAGCCCCTTATCGCGCTCTTTCGGAGGCTACACCTTC
TRBJ1-2 many TRBD1 TRBV30 CAWSVPGQGLTYGYTF TGTGCCTGGAGTGTGCCTGGACAGGGTTTGACCTATGGCTACACCTTC